Listed here is a single T cell receptor beta chain. Germline V gene data show CDR1 as MNHEY and CDR2 as SMNVEV (reference sequence). The CDR3 is made up of 14 amino acids. V dropped 4 bases and J dropped 6 bases, with 13 bases sitting between them. Assay: immunoSEQ multiplex PCR; the TCRdb copy retains only in-frame clones and omits some. The sample includes some 90,000 clones, more than 80% of them seen just once. The data belong to a study of siplizumab effects on memory and regulatory T cells. Sequences were obtained from CD4+ T cells sorted from blood. The chain links TRBV27 to TRBJ1-5; D is unclear. The receptor comes from a human donor in good health. CDR3 residues: CASSSRGPPQPQHF. In DNA form, the CDR3 reads TGTGCCAGCAGTTCGCGGGGTCCTCCTCAGCCCCAGCATTTT.